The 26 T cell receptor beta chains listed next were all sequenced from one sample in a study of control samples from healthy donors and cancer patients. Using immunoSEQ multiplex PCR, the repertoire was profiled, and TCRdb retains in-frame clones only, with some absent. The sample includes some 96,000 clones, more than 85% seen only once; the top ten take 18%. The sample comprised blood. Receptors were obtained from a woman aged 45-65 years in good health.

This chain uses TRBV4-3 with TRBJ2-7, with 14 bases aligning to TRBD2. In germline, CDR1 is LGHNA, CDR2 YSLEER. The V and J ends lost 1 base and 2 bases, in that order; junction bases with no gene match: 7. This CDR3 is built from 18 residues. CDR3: CASSQVRGLAGDPYEQYV. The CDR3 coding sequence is TGCGCCAGCAGCCAAGTAAGGGGACTAGCGGGAGACCCCTACGAGCAGTACGTC.

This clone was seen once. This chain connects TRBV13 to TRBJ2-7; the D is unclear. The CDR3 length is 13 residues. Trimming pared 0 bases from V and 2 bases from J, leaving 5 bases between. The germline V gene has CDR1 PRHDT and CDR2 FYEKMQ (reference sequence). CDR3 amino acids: CASSLGRAYEQYV. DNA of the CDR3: TGTGCCAGCAGCTTAGGGCGAGCCTACGAGCAGTACGTC.

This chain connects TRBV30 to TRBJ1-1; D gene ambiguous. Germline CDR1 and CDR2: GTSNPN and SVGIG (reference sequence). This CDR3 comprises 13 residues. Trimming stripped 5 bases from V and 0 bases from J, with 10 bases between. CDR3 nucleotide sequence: TGTGCCTGGTCGACAAACATGAACACTGAAGCTTTCTTT. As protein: CAWSTNMNTEAFF.

The CDR3 protein is CASSYGGQGMNTEAFF. The CDR3 DNA reads as TGTGCCAGCAGTTACGGGGGACAGGGAATGAACACTGAAGCTTTCTTT. The rearrangement joins TRBV6-5 to TRBJ1-1; TRBD1 matches 9 bases. V was pared by 2 bases and J by 0 bases, with 4 bases of the junction left unmatched. Germline V gene data show CDR1 as MNHEY and CDR2 as SVGAGI. The CDR3 runs 16 residues.

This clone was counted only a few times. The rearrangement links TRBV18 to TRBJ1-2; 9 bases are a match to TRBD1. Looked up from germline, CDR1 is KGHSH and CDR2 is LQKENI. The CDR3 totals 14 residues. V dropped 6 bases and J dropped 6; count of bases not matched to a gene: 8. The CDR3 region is CASSPGTGTHGYTF. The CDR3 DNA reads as TGTGCCAGCTCCCCCGGGACAGGGACCCATGGCTACACCTTC.

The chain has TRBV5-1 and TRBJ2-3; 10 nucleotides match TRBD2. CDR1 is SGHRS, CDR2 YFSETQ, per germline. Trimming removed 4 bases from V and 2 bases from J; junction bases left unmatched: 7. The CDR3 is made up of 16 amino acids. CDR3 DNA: TGCGCCAGCAGCCCAAATAGCGGGGGGCCCACAGATACGCAGTATTTT. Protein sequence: CASSPNSGGPTDTQYF. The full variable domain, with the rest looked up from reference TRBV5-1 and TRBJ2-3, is KAGVTQTPRYLIKTRGQQVTLSCSPISGHRSVSWYQQTPGQGLQFLFEYFSETQRNKGNFPGRFSGRQFSNSRSEMNVSTLELGDSALYLCASSPNSGGPTDTQYFGPGTRLTVL.

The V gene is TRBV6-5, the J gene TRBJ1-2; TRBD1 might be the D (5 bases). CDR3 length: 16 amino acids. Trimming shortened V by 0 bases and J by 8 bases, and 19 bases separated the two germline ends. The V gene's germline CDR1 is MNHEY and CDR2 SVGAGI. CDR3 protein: CASSYSREQIGGGYTF. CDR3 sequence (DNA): TGTGCCAGCAGTTACTCGAGGGAACAAATCGGGGGAGGCTACACCTTC.

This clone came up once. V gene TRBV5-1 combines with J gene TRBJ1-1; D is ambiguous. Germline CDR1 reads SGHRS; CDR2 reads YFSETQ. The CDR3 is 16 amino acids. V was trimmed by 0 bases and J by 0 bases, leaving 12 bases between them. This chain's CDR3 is CASSLVQGLLNTEAFF. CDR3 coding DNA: TGCGCCAGCAGCTTGGTTCAAGGGTTACTGAACACTGAAGCTTTCTTT.

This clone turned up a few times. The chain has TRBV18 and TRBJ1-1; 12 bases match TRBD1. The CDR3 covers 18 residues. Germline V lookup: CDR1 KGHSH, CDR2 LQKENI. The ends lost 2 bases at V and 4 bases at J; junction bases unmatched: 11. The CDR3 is CASSPILSGTGGTTEAFF. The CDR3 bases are TGTGCCAGCTCACCAATACTCTCCGGGACAGGGGGCACCACTGAAGCTTTCTTT.

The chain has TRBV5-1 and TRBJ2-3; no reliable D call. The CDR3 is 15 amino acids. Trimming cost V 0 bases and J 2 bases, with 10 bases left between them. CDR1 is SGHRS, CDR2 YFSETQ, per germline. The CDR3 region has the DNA TGCGCCAGCAGCTTGGGGCAGACACACACAGATACGCAGTATTTT. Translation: CASSLGQTHTDTQYF.

CDR3 in DNA: TGTGCCAGCAGTGAGGGGGCGACTTACAATGAGCAGTTCTTC. Encoded protein: CASSEGATYNEQFF. V gene TRBV25-1 combines with J gene TRBJ2-1, with D possibly being TRBD1 (6 bases). The V end was cut by 3 bases, the J end by 4 bases, with 10 bases between. The CDR3 runs 14 residues. Germline CDR1 MGHDK, CDR2 SYGVNS.

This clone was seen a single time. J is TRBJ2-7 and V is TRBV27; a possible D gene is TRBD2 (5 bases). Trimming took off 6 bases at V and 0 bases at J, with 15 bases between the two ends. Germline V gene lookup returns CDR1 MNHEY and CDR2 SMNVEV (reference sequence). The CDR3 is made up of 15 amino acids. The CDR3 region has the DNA TGTGCCAGCAGGCCGGACTCATACCTCTCCTACGAGCAGTACTTC. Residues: CASRPDSYLSYEQYF.

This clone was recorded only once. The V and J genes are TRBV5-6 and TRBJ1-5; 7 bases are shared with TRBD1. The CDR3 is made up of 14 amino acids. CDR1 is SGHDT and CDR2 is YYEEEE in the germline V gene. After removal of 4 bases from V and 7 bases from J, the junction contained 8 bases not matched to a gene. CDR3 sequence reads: CASSAAGGRQPQHF. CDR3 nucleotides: TGTGCCAGCAGCGCGGCAGGGGGTAGACAGCCCCAGCATTTT.

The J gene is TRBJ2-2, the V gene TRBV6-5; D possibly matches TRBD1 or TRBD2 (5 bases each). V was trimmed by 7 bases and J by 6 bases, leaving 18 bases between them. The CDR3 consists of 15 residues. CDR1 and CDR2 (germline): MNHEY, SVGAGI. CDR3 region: CASNLDNQRAGELFF. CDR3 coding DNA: TGTGCCAGCAACTTGGACAACCAGAGGGCCGGGGAGCTGTTTTTT.

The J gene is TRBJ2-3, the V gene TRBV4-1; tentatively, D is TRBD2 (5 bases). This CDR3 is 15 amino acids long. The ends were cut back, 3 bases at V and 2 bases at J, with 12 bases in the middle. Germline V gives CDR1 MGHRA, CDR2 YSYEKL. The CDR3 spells CASSQGTSLTDTQYF. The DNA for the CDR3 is TGCGCCAGCAGCCAGGGTACTAGTCTCACAGATACGCAGTATTTT.

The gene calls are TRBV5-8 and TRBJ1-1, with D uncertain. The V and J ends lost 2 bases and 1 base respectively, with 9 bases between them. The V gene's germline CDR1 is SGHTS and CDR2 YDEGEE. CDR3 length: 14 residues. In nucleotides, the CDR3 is TGTGCCAGCAGCTTAACCCCGGGGAACACTGAAGCTTTCTTT. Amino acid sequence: CASSLTPGNTEAFF. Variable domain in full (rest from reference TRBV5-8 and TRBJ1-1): EAGVTQSPTHLIKTRGQQATLRCSPISGHTSVYWYQQALGLGLQFLLWYDEGEERNRGNFPPRFSGRQFPNYSSELNVNALELEDSALYLCASSLTPGNTEAFFGQGTRLTVV.

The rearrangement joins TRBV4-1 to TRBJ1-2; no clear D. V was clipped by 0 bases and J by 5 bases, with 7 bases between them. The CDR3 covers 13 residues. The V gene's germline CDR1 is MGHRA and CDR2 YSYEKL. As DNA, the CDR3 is TGCGCCAGCAGCCAAGAGCTTCGTTATGGCTACACCTTC. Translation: CASSQELRYGYTF.

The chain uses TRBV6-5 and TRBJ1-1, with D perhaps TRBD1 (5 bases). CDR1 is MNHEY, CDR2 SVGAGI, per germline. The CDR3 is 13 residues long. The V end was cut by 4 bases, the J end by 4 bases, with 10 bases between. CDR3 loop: CASSSTGGTEAFF. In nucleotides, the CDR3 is TGTGCCAGCAGTTCCACTGGGGGCACTGAAGCTTTCTTT.

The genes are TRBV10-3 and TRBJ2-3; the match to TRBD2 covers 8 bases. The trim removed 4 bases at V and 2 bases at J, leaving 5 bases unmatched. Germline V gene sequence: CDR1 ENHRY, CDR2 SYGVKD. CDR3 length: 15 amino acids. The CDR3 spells CAISGTAGATDTQYF. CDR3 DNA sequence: TGTGCCATCAGTGGCACAGCGGGAGCCACAGATACGCAGTATTTT.

Written as DNA, the CDR3 is TGTGCCAGTAGTTTCGACGGGACGGTGATGGGCTACACCTTC. As protein: CASSFDGTVMGYTF. V gene TRBV19 combines with J gene TRBJ1-2, with D tentatively TRBD1 (5 bases). From germline, CDR1 is LNHDA and CDR2 SQIVND (reference sequence). This CDR3 spans 14 amino acids. V lost 5 bases and J lost 8, with 18 bases in between.

The CDR3 DNA sequence: TGTGCCAGCAGCTTGCTGGCGGGACAGGGTGAATACGCGAACACCGGGGAGCTGTTTTTT. This codes for CASSLLAGQGEYANTGELFF. V usage is TRBV6-6 and J usage is TRBJ2-2, with TRBD1 identical over 9 bases. The CDR3 runs 20 residues. With 6 bases clipped from V and 0 bases from J, the junction kept 17 bases outside the gene matches. Germline V gene sequence: CDR1 MNHNY, CDR2 SVGAGI (reference sequence).

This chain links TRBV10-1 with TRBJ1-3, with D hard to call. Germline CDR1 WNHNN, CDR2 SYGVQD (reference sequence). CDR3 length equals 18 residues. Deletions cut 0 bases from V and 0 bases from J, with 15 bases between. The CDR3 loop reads CASSESAGGRHSGNTIYF. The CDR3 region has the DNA TGCGCCAGCAGTGAGTCAGCCGGCGGACGGCACTCTGGAAACACCATATATTTT.

Here the CDR3 reads CASSLATSNQPQHF. CDR3 DNA: TGTGCCAGCAGCTTGGCCACTAGCAATCAGCCCCAGCATTTT. This sequence joins TRBV7-9 and TRBJ1-5; D gene unclear. This CDR3 contains 14 residues. V was cut by 3 bases and J by 0 bases, with 6 bases left in between. Germline-derived CDR1 and CDR2 are SEHNR and FQNEAQ (reference sequence).

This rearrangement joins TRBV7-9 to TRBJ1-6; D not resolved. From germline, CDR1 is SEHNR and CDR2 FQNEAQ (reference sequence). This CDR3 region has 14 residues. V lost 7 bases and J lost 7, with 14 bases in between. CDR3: CASTAGSSNSPLHF. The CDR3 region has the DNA TGTGCCAGCACCGCCGGGTCGTCCAATTCACCCCTCCACTTT.

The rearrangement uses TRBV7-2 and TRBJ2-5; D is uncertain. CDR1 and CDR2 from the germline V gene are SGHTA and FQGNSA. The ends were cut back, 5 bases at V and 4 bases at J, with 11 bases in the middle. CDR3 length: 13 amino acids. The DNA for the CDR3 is TGTGCCAGCAGCGCCCGCCCCCTAGAGACCCAGTACTTC. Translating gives CASSARPLETQYF.

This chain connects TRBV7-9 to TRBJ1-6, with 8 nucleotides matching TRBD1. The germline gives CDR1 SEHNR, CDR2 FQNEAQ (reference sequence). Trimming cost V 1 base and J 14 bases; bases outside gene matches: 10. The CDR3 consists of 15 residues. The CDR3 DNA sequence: TGTGCCAGCAGCTTAGATACCGGACAGGGTCAGACCCTCCACTTT. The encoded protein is CASSLDTGQGQTLHF.